What follows are 31 T cell receptor beta chains derived from one specimen sequenced in a study of identical twins. TCRdb processed the 5' RACE reads anew with MiXCR; each CDR3 protein has one entry. This table holds around 490,000 distinct CDR3 sequences, 13% to 15% found once. This same sample was also part of a study on yellow fever vaccine responses in identical twins.

Sequencing was done on a sample of CD4+ T cells sorted from blood. The source of these receptors is a woman aged 18-29 years in good health.

This clonotype was counted between two and nine times. The chain is built from TRBV14 and TRBJ2-3, with 9 bases that match TRBD1. Germline CDR1 SGHDN, CDR2 FVKESK. With 4 bases clipped from V and 5 bases from J, the junction kept 10 bases outside the gene matches. This CDR3 is 16 amino acids long. As DNA, the CDR3 is TGTGCCAGCAGCCTATCCGGGACAGGGACGAGAGATACGCAGTATTTT. Translating gives CASSLSGTGTRDTQYF. The whole variable domain, remainder taken from reference TRBV14 and TRBJ2-3, is EAGVTQFPSHSVIEKGQTVTLRCDPISGHDNLYWYRRVMGKEIKFLLHFVKESKQDESGMPNNRFLAERTGGTYSTLKVQPAELEDSGVYFCASSLSGTGTRDTQYFGPGTRLTVL.

The chain uses TRBV20-1 and TRBJ2-7; D might be TRBD2 (6 bases). The V gene lost 3 bases and the J gene lost 3 bases, with 15 bases spanning the gap. Germline loops: CDR1 DFQATT, CDR2 SNEGSKA (reference sequence). This CDR3 has 14 residues. The CDR3 loop is CSARGEGSGYEQYF. The DNA for the CDR3 is TGCAGTGCTAGGGGAGAAGGTAGCGGCTACGAGCAGTACTTC.

This clonotype has a handful of counts. The chain is built from TRBV28 and TRBJ1-2, with D perhaps matching TRBD1 (6 bases). The germline gives CDR1 MDHEN, CDR2 SYDVKM. This CDR3 has 15 residues. V was shortened by 5 bases and J by 5 bases, with 18 bases between the two germline ends. CDR3 bases: TGTGCCAGCAGTGATCAGAACCTAGGGGGATATGGCTACACCTTC. As protein: CASSDQNLGGYGYTF.

This clonotype was seen only a few times. V and J are TRBV7-2 and TRBJ2-1; D ambiguous. Trimming took 4 bases from V and 9 from J, leaving 10 bases between them. This CDR3 is built from 12 residues. Germline V lookup: CDR1 SGHTA, CDR2 FQGNSA. The CDR3: CASSSQYSEQFF. CDR3 nucleotides: TGTGCCAGCAGCTCCCAGTACTCTGAGCAGTTCTTC.

This rearrangement joins TRBV20-1 to TRBJ1-1; D not certain. The V end lost 5 bases, the J end lost 11 bases, and 9 bases lay between the germline ends. This CDR3 has 9 residues. Germline V gene data show CDR1 as DFQATT and CDR2 as SNEGSKA (reference sequence). The CDR3 here is CSAGVRAFF. The CDR3, as DNA: TGCAGTGCTGGGGTCAGGGCTTTCTTT.

This clonotype was seen a few times. This chain uses TRBV4-3 with TRBJ2-7, with 9 positions matching TRBD2. Germline CDR1 reads LGHNA; CDR2 reads YSLEER. The V segment lost 2 bases and the J segment 2 bases; nucleotides outside the gene matches: 7. This CDR3 has 16 amino acids. CDR3 coding DNA: TGCGCCAGCAGCCAATCCTCGACTAGCGGAGCCTACGAGCAGTACTTC. It codes for CASSQSSTSGAYEQYF.

A few counts support this clonotype. This chain joins TRBV12-3 or TRBV12-4 and TRBJ2-3; D may match TRBD1 or TRBD2 (5 bases each). The CDR3 is 14 residues long. Trimming removed 7 bases at V and 8 bases at J, with 19 bases between. CDR3 amino acids: CASNIFRDQGTQYF. DNA of the CDR3: TGTGCCAGCAACATATTCCGGGACCAAGGTACGCAGTATTTT.

The V call is TRBV28, the J call TRBJ1-5, with D maybe TRBD1 (5 bases). The V and J ends lost 8 bases and 2 bases respectively, with 19 bases between them. The CDR3 is made up of 16 amino acids. Per germline, CDR1 MDHEN and CDR2 SYDVKM. In DNA form, the CDR3 reads TGTGCCAGCCGTAATTACAGAGGGGAAGGCAATCAGCCCCAGCATTTT. This gives the protein CASRNYRGEGNQPQHF.

This clonotype was detected a few times. The rearrangement links TRBV11-2 to TRBJ2-7, with 7 positions matching TRBD1. The V gene's germline CDR1 is SGHAT and CDR2 FQNNGV. The J segment lost 3 bases and the V segment lost 1 base, leaving 6 bases of the junction unmatched. There are 15 residues in the CDR3. In DNA form, the CDR3 reads TGTGCCAGCAGCTTAGTGTGGACAGGAAACTACGAGCAGTACTTC. This sequence encodes CASSLVWTGNYEQYF.

The chain carries TRBV28 and TRBJ2-7; D is undetermined. The germline gives CDR1 MDHEN, CDR2 SYDVKM. Trimming removed 5 bases from V and 3 bases from J, with 11 bases in between. The CDR3 covers 13 residues. CDR3 coding DNA: TGTGCCAGCAGTCGTCCTCGGAACTACGAGCAGTACTTC. Translating it yields CASSRPRNYEQYF.

The chain recombines TRBV7-9 with TRBJ1-1; the D is unclear. The CDR3 is 12 amino acids. V gave up 1 base and J gave up 9 bases, with 9 bases separating them. Germline CDR1 reads SEHNR; CDR2 reads FQNEAQ (reference sequence). This CDR3 is CASSLDSLKAFF. DNA of the CDR3: TGTGCCAGCAGCTTAGACAGTCTGAAAGCTTTCTTT.

The rearrangement uses TRBV3-1 and TRBJ2-7; no reliable D call. CDR1 LGHDT and CDR2 YNNKEL come from the germline V gene (reference sequence). The CDR3 contains 13 residues. Trimming pared 1 base from V and 2 bases from J, leaving 6 bases between. The CDR3 is CASSQGNPYEQYF. CDR3 sequence (DNA): TGTGCCAGCAGCCAAGGGAATCCCTACGAGCAGTACTTC.

There are a few counts of this clonotype. CDR3 amino acids: CATSRIRGGEQYF. DNA for the CDR3: TGTGCCACCAGCAGAATAAGGGGCGGCGAGCAGTACTTC. This chain connects TRBV15 to TRBJ2-7; tentatively, D is TRBD1 (5 bases). The V gene lost 2 bases and the J gene lost 6 bases, with 11 bases spanning the gap. The germline gives CDR1 LNHNV, CDR2 YYDKDF (reference sequence). There are 13 residues in the CDR3.

This clonotype was seen repeatedly, ten times or more. This chain links TRBV29-1 with TRBJ1-4, with a weak D call TRBD1 (5 bases). Deletions cut 4 bases from V and 5 bases from J, with 8 bases between. The CDR3 extends over 12 amino acids. Germline lookup yields CDR1 SQVTM and CDR2 ANQGSEA. CDR3 loop: CSVGQHNEKLFF. The CDR3, as DNA: TGCAGCGTTGGACAGCACAATGAAAAACTGTTTTTT.

This clonotype was recorded at least ten times. V usage is TRBV2 and J usage is TRBJ2-1; 11 bases fit TRBD2. CDR1 is SNHLY, CDR2 FYNNEI, per germline. The CDR3 length is 12 residues. V was pared by 6 bases and J by 9 bases, with 1 base of the junction left unmatched. The CDR3 reads CASRLAGGEQFF. In nucleotides, the CDR3 is TGTGCCAGCAGGCTAGCGGGGGGTGAGCAGTTCTTC. Drawing the rest from reference TRBV2 and TRBJ2-1, the complete variable domain is EPEVTQTPSHQVTQMGQEVILRCVPISNHLYFYWYRQILGQKVEFLVSFYNNEISEKSEIFDDQFSVERPDGSNFTLKIRSTKLEDSAMYFCASRLAGGEQFFGPGTRLTVL.

The chain recombines TRBV19 with TRBJ2-1; D not resolved. Trimming stripped 5 bases from V and 5 bases from J, with 16 bases between. This CDR3 contains 15 residues. Germline assignment: CDR1 LNHDA and CDR2 SQIVND (reference sequence). CDR3 region: CASSEVGKGHNEQFF. As DNA, the CDR3 is TGTGCCAGTAGTGAGGTCGGCAAGGGCCACAATGAGCAGTTCTTC. The whole variable domain, filled in from reference TRBV19 and TRBJ2-1, reads DGGITQSPKYLFRKEGQNVTLSCEQNLNHDAMYWYRQDPGQGLRLIYYSQIVNDFQKGDIAEGYSVSREKKESFPLTVTSAQKNPTAFYLCASSEVGKGHNEQFFGPGTRLTVL.

V is TRBV20-1 and J is TRBJ2-3; 8 bases fit TRBD1. The germline V gene has CDR1 DFQATT and CDR2 SNEGSKA (reference sequence). The CDR3 spans 14 residues. V lost 3 bases and J lost 4; bases outside the gene matches: 6. This CDR3 reads CSARRTGSADTQYF. The DNA of the CDR3 is TGCAGTGCTAGGAGGACAGGGTCCGCAGATACGCAGTATTTT.

V and J are TRBV4-2 and TRBJ1-6, with 7 nucleotides matching TRBD1. V was pared by 1 base and J by 7 bases, with 4 bases of the junction left unmatched. Germline V gene lookup returns CDR1 LGHNA and CDR2 YNFKEQ. This CDR3 comprises 15 residues. CDR3 sequence reads: CASSQGQGPNSPLHF. The CDR3 nucleotides are TGTGCCAGCAGCCAAGGACAGGGACCGAATTCACCCCTCCACTTT.

This clonotype has more than one count but fewer than ten. V usage is TRBV11-2 and J usage is TRBJ2-5; D ambiguous. The CDR3 runs 14 residues. With 4 bases removed from V and 5 bases from J, the gap between germline ends came to 14 bases. CDR1 and CDR2 from the germline V gene are SGHAT and FQNNGV. Written as DNA, the CDR3 is TGTGCCAGCAGCTCTAGAGGACGTTTCGAGACCCAGTACTTC. Encoded protein: CASSSRGRFETQYF.

This chain joins TRBV6-6 and TRBJ2-3; 7 bases are shared with TRBD1. This CDR3 contains 13 residues. Germline CDR1 is MNHNY and CDR2 is SVGAGI (reference sequence). Trimming removed 0 bases from V and 6 bases from J; junction bases left unmatched: 0. CDR3 sequence: CASSYSTGDTQYF. Written as DNA, the CDR3 is TGTGCCAGCAGTTACTCGACAGGGGATACGCAGTATTTT.

This clonotype turned up a few times. The V and J genes are TRBV2 and TRBJ2-4; the D is unclear. The V end was cut by 8 bases, the J end by 9 bases, with 11 bases between. The CDR3 length is 11 residues. Per the germline V gene, CDR1 is SNHLY and CDR2 is FYNNEI. The CDR3 here is CASPANGIQYF. CDR3 DNA sequence: TGTGCCAGCCCAGCCAATGGCATTCAGTACTTC.

This clonotype appeared a few times. V gene TRBV7-2 combines with J gene TRBJ2-7, with a possible D match to TRBD1 (5 bases). The V end lost 1 base, the J end lost 3 bases, and 10 bases lay between the germline ends. Looked up from germline, CDR1 is SGHTA and CDR2 is FQGNSA. The CDR3 has 14 residues. This chain's CDR3 is CASSLDSTGYEQYF. CDR3 DNA: TGTGCCAGCAGCTTAGATTCCACAGGCTACGAGCAGTACTTC.

This clonotype came up a few times. J is TRBJ2-1 and V is TRBV9; 12 bases fit TRBD1. This CDR3 contains 16 residues. The germline CDR1 and CDR2 sequences are SGDLS and YYNGEE. V lost 3 bases, J lost 10 bases, and 11 bases stayed unmatched. The CDR3, as DNA: TGTGCCAGCAGCGCTTCTCCGGGACAGGGGGCTGGCGAGCAGTTCTTC. This translates into CASSASPGQGAGEQFF.

The J gene is TRBJ2-1, the V gene TRBV6-2 or TRBV6-3; D not certain. There are 11 residues in the CDR3. Between the trimmed V and J ends, which lost 0 bases and 10 bases, there was a span of 4 bases. CDR1 MNHEY and CDR2 SVGEGT come from the germline V gene. CDR3 DNA: TGTGCCAGCAGTTACTCGCGGGAGCAGTTCTTC. This gives the protein CASSYSREQFF.

V gene TRBV6-2 or TRBV6-3 combines with J gene TRBJ2-1; D gene unclear. V lost 0 bases to trimming and J lost 0 bases, with 3 bases between them. This CDR3 region has 14 residues. CDR1 is MNHEY and CDR2 is SVGEGT in the germline V gene. Here the CDR3 reads CASSYSYSYNEQFF. The DNA for the CDR3 is TGTGCCAGCAGTTACTCCTACTCCTACAATGAGCAGTTCTTC.

The CDR3 loop reads CASSSVSNYFRGNTGELFF. CDR3 coding DNA: TGTGCCAGCAGCTCCGTTAGCAACTATTTTAGGGGGAACACCGGGGAGCTGTTTTTT. The chain has TRBV11-2 and TRBJ2-2; a weak D match, TRBD1 (5 bases). The CDR3 consists of 19 residues. Trimming pared 4 bases from V and 1 base from J, leaving 22 bases between. Germline V gene lookup returns CDR1 SGHAT and CDR2 FQNNGV.

This clonotype was seen once. The chain employs TRBV21-1 and TRBJ2-7; the table names TRBD1, a call not compared with the DNA. TRBV21-1 is designated a pseudogene. The length of the CDR3 is 14 residues. The CDR3 loop is CASNPTGTVYEQYF. The DNA for the CDR3 is TGTGCCAGCAACCCCACCGGGACAGTCTACGAGCAGTACTTC.

In DNA form, the CDR3 reads TGTGCCAGCAGTTACTCGGGACAGGGCCCCTACGAGCAGTACTTC. It yields the protein CASSYSGQGPYEQYF. The V call is TRBV6-5, the J call TRBJ2-7; 9 nucleotides line up with TRBD1. From germline, CDR1 is MNHEY and CDR2 SVGAGI. Unmatched junction bases numbered 2, after V lost 0 bases and J lost 2 bases. The length of the CDR3 is 15 residues.

This clonotype was counted only a few times. The rearrangement links TRBV5-1 to TRBJ1-1; 7 bases align to TRBD1. This CDR3 is built from 13 residues. Germline lookup yields CDR1 SGHRS and CDR2 YFSETQ. The V gene end was trimmed by 3 bases and the J gene end by 11 bases; junction bases not matched to a gene: 10. The CDR3 DNA sequence: TGCGCCAGCAGCTGGGACCGTGACAGGGAGGCTTTCTTT. Translating it yields CASSWDRDREAFF.

This clonotype showed up just a few times. The gene calls are TRBV10-3 and TRBJ1-4; TRBD1 might be the D (6 bases). The CDR3 covers 15 residues. CDR1 and CDR2 (germline): ENHRY, SYGVKD. V was trimmed by 2 bases and J by 8 bases, leaving 15 bases between them. The CDR3 loop reads CAISEVQGRGEKLFF. The CDR3 nucleotides read TGTGCCATCAGTGAGGTCCAGGGGCGAGGGGAAAAACTGTTTTTT.

The chain has TRBV10-3 and TRBJ2-5; either TRBD1 or TRBD2 may supply D (5 bases each). The V gene lost 6 bases and the J gene lost 3 bases, with 11 bases spanning the gap. The CDR3 spans 13 residues. The germline CDR1 and CDR2 sequences are ENHRY and SYGVKD. DNA of the CDR3: TGTGCCATCAGCCGACAGAGGGAAGAGACCCAGTACTTC. Translating it yields CAISRQREETQYF.